These 13 T cell receptor beta chains originate from one sample sequenced in a study of shared clonotypes between healthy human individuals. Clones were read by immunoSEQ multiplex PCR, and TCRdb kept only the in-frame ones, dropping some. Of about 680,000 clones listed, around 90% were seen once; the top ten hold about 24%. Cells designated naive CD8 were CD45RO-negative and were positively selected for CCR7, with terminally differentiated effector memory CD45RA+ cells excluded. Specimen: naive CD8+ T cells sorted from blood. These receptors were obtained from a man aged 30 to 39 in good health.

The chain employs TRBV5-5 and TRBJ1-2; tentative D call: TRBD1 (5 bases). V shed 2 bases and J shed 1 base, with 12 bases lying between them. CDR1 is SGHKS, CDR2 YYEKEE, per germline (reference sequence). CDR3 length: 15 residues. CDR3 loop: CASSFLGRSNYGYTF. The CDR3 DNA reads as TGTGCCAGCAGCTTTTTGGGGCGGAGTAACTATGGCTACACCTTC.

The rearrangement links TRBV27 to TRBJ2-2; TRBD2 agrees at 11 bases. Germline CDR1 MNHEY, CDR2 SMNVEV (reference sequence). J was trimmed by 7 bases and V by 5 bases; bases with no gene match: 9. The CDR3 spans 16 residues. The CDR3 protein is CASSIGTSGTNGELFF. The DNA of the CDR3 is TGTGCCAGCAGTATCGGGACTAGCGGAACGAACGGGGAGCTGTTTTTT.

The chain has TRBV13 and TRBJ2-2; no clear D gene. The V end lost 6 bases, the J end lost 1 base, and 9 bases lay between the germline ends. This CDR3 region has 14 residues. Germline CDR1 reads PRHDT; CDR2 reads FYEKMQ (reference sequence). The CDR3 DNA is TGTGCCAGCAGTTCTAACATGAACACCGGGGAGCTGTTTTTT. Protein sequence: CASSSNMNTGELFF.

DNA of the CDR3: TGCGCCAGCAGCTTGGGTCGGGACTCCATCTATGGCTACACCTTC. The encoded protein is CASSLGRDSIYGYTF. The J gene is TRBJ1-2, the V gene TRBV5-1; D is perhaps TRBD1 (5 bases). Trimming removed 0 bases at V and 4 bases at J, with 13 bases between. This CDR3 has 15 residues. CDR1 SGHRS and CDR2 YFSETQ come from the germline V gene.

In nucleotides, the CDR3 is TGTGCCAGCAGCCAAGGGACTAGCGGAATGACCCAGTACTTC. It encodes CASSQGTSGMTQYF. The chain carries TRBV7-9 and TRBJ2-5; 11 bases align to TRBD2. Germline values: CDR1 SEHNR, CDR2 FQNEAQ (reference sequence). CDR3 length equals 14 residues. J lost 7 bases, V lost 5 bases, and 6 bases had no gene match.

The gene calls are TRBV7-6 and TRBJ2-7, with 7 positions matching TRBD2. With V trimmed by 5 bases and J by 3 bases, 10 bases remained unmatched. This CDR3 contains 15 residues. The germline V gene has CDR1 SGHVS and CDR2 FNYEAQ. The CDR3 loop is CASSPEQTSNYEQYF. The CDR3 nucleotides read TGTGCCAGCAGCCCGGAACAGACTAGCAACTACGAGCAGTACTTC.

The rearrangement joins TRBV5-6 to TRBJ2-6; D may be TRBD1 (6 bases). There are 19 residues in the CDR3. Germline V gene data show CDR1 as SGHDT and CDR2 as YYEEEE. V was shortened by 4 bases and J by 0 bases, with 20 bases between the two germline ends. CDR3 in DNA: TGTGCCAGCAGCGGAGAAGGGGACATTCTCTCCTCTGGGGCCAACGTCCTGACTTTC. It codes for CASSGEGDILSSGANVLTF.

The chain links TRBV9 to TRBJ2-5; TRBD2 matches at 9 bases. The length of the CDR3 is 14 residues. Germline CDR1 and CDR2: SGDLS and YYNGEE. Trimming removed 2 bases from V and 5 bases from J; junction bases left unmatched: 4. Written as DNA, the CDR3 is TGTGCCAGCAGCGTTAGCGGGAGAATGGAGACCCAGTACTTC. Translated, it gives CASSVSGRMETQYF.

The V and J genes are TRBV7-6 and TRBJ1-4; D is undetermined. Germline V gene lookup returns CDR1 SGHVS and CDR2 FNYEAQ. The CDR3 spans 14 residues. V gave up 6 bases and J gave up 7 bases, with 15 bases separating them. The CDR3 DNA reads TGTGCCAGCAGACCCGGACTAAGGGCTGAAAAACTGTTTTTT. It is translated as CASRPGLRAEKLFF.

V gene TRBV7-9 combines with J gene TRBJ2-7; a weak D match, TRBD2 (6 bases). Trimming removed 5 bases at V and 7 bases at J, with 18 bases between. Germline lookup yields CDR1 SEHNR and CDR2 FQNEAQ (reference sequence). The CDR3 totals 14 residues. In nucleotides, the CDR3 is TGTGCCAGCAGCCCCCAGGACTACTCCCGGGAGCAGTACTTC. Protein sequence: CASSPQDYSREQYF.

The gene calls are TRBV19 and TRBJ2-1, with TRBD2 matching over 11 bases. Trimming took 4 bases from V and 6 from J; bases not matched to a gene: 11. The germline V gene has CDR1 LNHDA and CDR2 SQIVND (reference sequence). This CDR3 contains 17 residues. As DNA, the CDR3 is TGTGCCAGTAGTACGACTCCACTAGCGGGAGTCACCAATGAGCAGTTCTTC. It specifies CASSTTPLAGVTNEQFF.

V is TRBV7-9 and J is TRBJ2-3; the D gene is possibly TRBD2 (6 bases). The CDR3 contains 17 residues. Trimming pared 6 bases from V and 4 bases from J, leaving 23 bases between. Germline V gene data show CDR1 as SEHNR and CDR2 as FQNEAQ (reference sequence). The CDR3 DNA sequence: TGTGCCAGCAGAGGGAGAACTGGGGGGTCGAGTTCAGATACGCAGTATTTT. Its protein product is CASRGRTGGSSSDTQYF. The whole variable domain, filled in from reference TRBV7-9 and TRBJ2-3, reads DTGVSQNPRHKITKRGQNVTFRCDPISEHNRLYWYRQTLGQGPEFLTYFQNEAQLEKSRLLSDRFSAERPKGSFSTLEIQRTEQGDSAMYLCASRGRTGGSSSDTQYFGPGTRLTVL.

This chain joins TRBV14 and TRBJ1-1; weak D call: TRBD1 (5 bases). Trimming left V 4 bases short and J 5 bases short, with 20 bases between. Looked up from germline, CDR1 is SGHDN and CDR2 is FVKESK. The CDR3 totals 16 residues. The DNA for the CDR3 is TGTGCCAGCAGCCTTATCCAAGGGGTCGTATGGACTGAAGCTTTCTTT. Its protein is CASSLIQGVVWTEAFF.